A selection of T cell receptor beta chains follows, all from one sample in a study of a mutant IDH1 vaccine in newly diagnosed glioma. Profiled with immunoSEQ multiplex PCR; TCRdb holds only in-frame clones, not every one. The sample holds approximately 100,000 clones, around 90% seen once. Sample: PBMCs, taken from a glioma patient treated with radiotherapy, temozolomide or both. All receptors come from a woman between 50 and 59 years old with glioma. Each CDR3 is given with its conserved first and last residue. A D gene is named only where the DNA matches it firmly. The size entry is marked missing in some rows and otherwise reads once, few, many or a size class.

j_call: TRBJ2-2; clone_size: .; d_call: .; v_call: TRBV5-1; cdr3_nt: TGCGCCAGCAGCTTGGACGGTCCCGCCACCGGGGAGCTGTTTTTT; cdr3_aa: CASSLDGPATGELFF
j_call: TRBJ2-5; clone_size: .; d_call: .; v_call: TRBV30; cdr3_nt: TGTGCCTGGAGTTCGGGGGAGACCCAGTACTTC; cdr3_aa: CAWSSGETQYF
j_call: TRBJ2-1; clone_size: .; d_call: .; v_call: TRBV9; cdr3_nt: TGTGCCAGCAGCATTACACCCTTCTCCTACAATGAGCAGTTCTTC; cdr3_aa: CASSITPFSYNEQFF
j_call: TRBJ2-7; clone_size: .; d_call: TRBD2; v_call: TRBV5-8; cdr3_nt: TGTGCCAGCAGCCAGCTAGGGCGGGAGGCCCTATCCGGGGAGCAGTACTTC; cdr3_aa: CASSQLGREALSGEQYF
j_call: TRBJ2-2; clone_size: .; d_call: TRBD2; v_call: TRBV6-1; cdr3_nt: TGTGCCAGCAGTGAAGCGCTTCGGACTAGCTCCGACACCGGGGAGCTGTTTTTT; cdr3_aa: CASSEALRTSSDTGELFF
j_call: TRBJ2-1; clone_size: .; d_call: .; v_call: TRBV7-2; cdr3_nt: TGTGCCAGCACCTATACAGGGCCTTACAATGAGCAGTTCTTC; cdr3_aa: CASTYTGPYNEQFF
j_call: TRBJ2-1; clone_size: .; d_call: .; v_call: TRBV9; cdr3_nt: TGTGCCAGCAGCGGTGGGGGGCGGAATGAGCAGTTCTTC; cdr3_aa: CASSGGGRNEQFF
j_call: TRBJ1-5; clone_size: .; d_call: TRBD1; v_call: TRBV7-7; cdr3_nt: TGTGCTAGCAGCCAAGCGGACAGGGGGCAAAGTCAGCCCCAGCATTTT; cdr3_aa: CASSQADRGQSQPQHF
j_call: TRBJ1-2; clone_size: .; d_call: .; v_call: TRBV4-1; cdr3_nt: TGCGCCAGCAGGGGCACCTTAGCTAACTATGGCTACACCTTC; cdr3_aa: CASRGTLANYGYTF
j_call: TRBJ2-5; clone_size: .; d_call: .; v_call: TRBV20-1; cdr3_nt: TGCAGTGCCATAGGAGAGGAGACCCAGTACTTC; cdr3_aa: CSAIGEETQYF
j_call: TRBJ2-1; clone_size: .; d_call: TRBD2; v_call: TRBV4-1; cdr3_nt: TGCGCCAGCAGCCAGGATTTAGCGGGGAGCTCCTACAATGAGCAGTTCTTC; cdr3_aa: CASSQDLAGSSYNEQFF
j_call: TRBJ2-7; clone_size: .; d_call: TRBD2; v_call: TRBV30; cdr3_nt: TGTGCCTGGAGTGGGTTTGCGGGAGGGTCCCCGAGAGCCTACGAGCAGTACTTC; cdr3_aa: CAWSGFAGGSPRAYEQYF
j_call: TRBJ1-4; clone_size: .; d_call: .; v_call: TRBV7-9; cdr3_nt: TGTGCCAGCAGCTCTACAGAGAATGAAAAACTGTTTTTT; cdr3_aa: CASSSTENEKLFF
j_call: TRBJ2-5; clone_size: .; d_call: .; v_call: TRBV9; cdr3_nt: TGTGCCAGCAGCGTACTTGGGGGCGCCGAGACCCAGTACTTC; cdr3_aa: CASSVLGGAETQYF
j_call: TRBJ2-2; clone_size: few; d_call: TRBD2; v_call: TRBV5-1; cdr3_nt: TGCGCCAGCAGCAAGGTGGCGGGAGGGAACACCGGGGAGCTGTTTTTT; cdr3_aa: CASSKVAGGNTGELFF
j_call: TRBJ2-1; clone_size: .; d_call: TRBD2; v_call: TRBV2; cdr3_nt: TGTGCCAGCAGTGCCCGACTAGCGGGAGGGTACAATGAGCAGTTCTTC; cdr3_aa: CASSARLAGGYNEQFF
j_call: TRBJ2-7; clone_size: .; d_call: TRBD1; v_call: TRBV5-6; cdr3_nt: TGTGCCAGCAGCTCGACAGGGGGCAGCGACGAGCAGTACTTC; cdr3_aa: CASSSTGGSDEQYF
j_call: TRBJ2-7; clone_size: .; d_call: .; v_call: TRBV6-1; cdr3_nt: TGTGCCAGCAGTGGCCCCCGGGATCCCTACGAGCAGTACTTC; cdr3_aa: CASSGPRDPYEQYF
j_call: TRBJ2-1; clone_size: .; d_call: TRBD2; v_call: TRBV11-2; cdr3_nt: TGTGCCAGCAGCTCCGGGACTAGCGGGAGTGGGGATGAGCAGTTCTTC; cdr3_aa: CASSSGTSGSGDEQFF
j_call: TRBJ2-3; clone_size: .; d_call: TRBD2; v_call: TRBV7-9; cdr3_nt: TGTGCCAGCAGCTTAAAGCGGGGATACACAGATACGCAGTATTTT; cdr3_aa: CASSLKRGYTDTQYF
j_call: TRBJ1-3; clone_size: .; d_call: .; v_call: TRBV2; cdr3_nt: TGTGCCAGCGGGGCAGCTGGAAACACCATATATTTT; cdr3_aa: CASGAAGNTIYF
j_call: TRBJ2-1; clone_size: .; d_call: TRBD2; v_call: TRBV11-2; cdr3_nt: TGTGCCAGCAGTCCTCTAGCGGGAGGGATAAATGAGCAGTTCTTC; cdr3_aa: CASSPLAGGINEQFF
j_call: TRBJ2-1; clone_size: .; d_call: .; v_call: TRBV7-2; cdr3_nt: TGTGCCAGCAGCTTAGGGGGCTGGGGATATACAAATGAGCAGTTCTTC; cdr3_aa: CASSLGGWGYTNEQFF
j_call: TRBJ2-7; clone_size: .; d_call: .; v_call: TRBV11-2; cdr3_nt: TGTGCCAGCAGCTTAGGAACAGGGCGAGGGTCCTACGAGCAGTACTTC; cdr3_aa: CASSLGTGRGSYEQYF
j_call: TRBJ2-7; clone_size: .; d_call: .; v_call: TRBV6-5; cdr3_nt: TGTGCCAGCAGGAACTCCTACGAGCAGTACTTC; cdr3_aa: CASRNSYEQYF
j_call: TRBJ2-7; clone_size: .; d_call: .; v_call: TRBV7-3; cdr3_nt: TGTGCCAGCAGCTCCTACAGGGCCGGGGAGCAGTACTTC; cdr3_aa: CASSSYRAGEQYF
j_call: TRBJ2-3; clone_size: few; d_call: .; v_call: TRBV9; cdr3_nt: TGTGCCAGCAGCGCTGTTGGGTCAACGGATACGCAGTATTTT; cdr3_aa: CASSAVGSTDTQYF
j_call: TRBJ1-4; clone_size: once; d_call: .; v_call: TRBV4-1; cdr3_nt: TGCGCCAGCAGCCCCCCGGGACCGAATACTGAAAAACTGTTTTTT; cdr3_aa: CASSPPGPNTEKLFF
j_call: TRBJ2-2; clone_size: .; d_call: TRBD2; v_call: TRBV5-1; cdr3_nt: TGCGCCAGCAGCAAACTAGCGGAAAACACCGGGGAGCTGTTTTTT; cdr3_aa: CASSKLAENTGELFF
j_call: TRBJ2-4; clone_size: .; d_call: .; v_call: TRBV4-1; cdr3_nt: TGCGCCAGCAGCACCAGACAGGAACTAGCCAAAAACATTCAGTACTTC; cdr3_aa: CASSTRQELAKNIQYF
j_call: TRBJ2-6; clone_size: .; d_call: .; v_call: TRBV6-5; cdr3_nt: TGTGCCAGCAGGGCAGGACACTCTGGGGCCAACGTCCTGACTTTC; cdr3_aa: CASRAGHSGANVLTF
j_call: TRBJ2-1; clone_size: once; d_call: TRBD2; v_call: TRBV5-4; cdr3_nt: TGTGCCAGCAGCCCGGGACTAGCGGGTTACAATGAGCAGTTCTTC; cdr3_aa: CASSPGLAGYNEQFF
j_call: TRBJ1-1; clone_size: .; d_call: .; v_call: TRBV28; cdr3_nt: TGTGCCAGCAGTTTAACACCGCCACAACTCACTGAAGCTTTCTTT; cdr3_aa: CASSLTPPQLTEAFF
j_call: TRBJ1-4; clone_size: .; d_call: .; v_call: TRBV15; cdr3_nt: TGTGCCACCAGCAGAGATCAGTTGCGGGGAAAACTGTTTTTT; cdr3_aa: CATSRDQLRGKLFF
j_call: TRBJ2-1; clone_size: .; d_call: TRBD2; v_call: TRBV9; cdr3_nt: TGTGCCAGCAGCGTAGATCGGGTGAGCGGGAGTCGAAATGAGCAGTTCTTC; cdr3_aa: CASSVDRVSGSRNEQFF
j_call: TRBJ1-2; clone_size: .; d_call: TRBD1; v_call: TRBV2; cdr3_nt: TGTGCCAGCAGTGGGACAGGGACGGATGGCTACACCTTC; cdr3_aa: CASSGTGTDGYTF
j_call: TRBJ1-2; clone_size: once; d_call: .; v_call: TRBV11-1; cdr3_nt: TGTGCCAGCAGCTTAGGACAGTCCGGCTATGGCTACACCTTC; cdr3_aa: CASSLGQSGYGYTF
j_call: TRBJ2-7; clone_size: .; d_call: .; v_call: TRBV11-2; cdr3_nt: TGTGCCAGCAGCTTAGCTGGCGCGAGATCCTACGAGCAGTACTTC; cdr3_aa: CASSLAGARSYEQYF
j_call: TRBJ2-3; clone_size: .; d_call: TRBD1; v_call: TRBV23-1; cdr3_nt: TGCGCCAGCCCAACGGGACAGGGGGTGGACGATACGCAGTATTTT; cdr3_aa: CASPTGQGVDDTQYF
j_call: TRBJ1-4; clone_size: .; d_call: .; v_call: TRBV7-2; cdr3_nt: TGTGCCAGCAGCATCGGTCCGGGGACGACTAATGAAAAACTGTTTTTT; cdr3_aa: CASSIGPGTTNEKLFF
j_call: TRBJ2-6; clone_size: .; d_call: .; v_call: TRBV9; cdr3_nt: TGTGCCAGCAGCGCGGACAAGGTTCACTCTGGGGCCAACGTCCTGACTTTC; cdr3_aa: CASSADKVHSGANVLTF
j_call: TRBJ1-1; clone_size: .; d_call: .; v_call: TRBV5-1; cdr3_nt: TGCGCCAGCAGCCTCAGGGGGAACACTGAAGCTTTCTTT; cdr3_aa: CASSLRGNTEAFF
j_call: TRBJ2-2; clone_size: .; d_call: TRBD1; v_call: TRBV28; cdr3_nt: TGTGCCAGCAGTACTCCGGGACAGGGGACCACCGGGGAGCTGTTTTTT; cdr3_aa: CASSTPGQGTTGELFF
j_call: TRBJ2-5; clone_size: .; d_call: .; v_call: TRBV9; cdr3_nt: TGTGCCAGCAGCGTAGGACCCTTAGAGACCCAGTACTTC; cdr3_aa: CASSVGPLETQYF
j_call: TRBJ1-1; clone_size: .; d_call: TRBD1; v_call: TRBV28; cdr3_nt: TGTGCCAGCAGTGCCTACAGGGGGCGGACTGAAGCTTTCTTT; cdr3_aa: CASSAYRGRTEAFF
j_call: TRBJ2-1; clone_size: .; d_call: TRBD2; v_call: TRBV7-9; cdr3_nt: TGTGCCAGCAGCTTGGGACTAGCGGCTTCCTACAATGAGCAGTTCTTC; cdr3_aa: CASSLGLAASYNEQFF
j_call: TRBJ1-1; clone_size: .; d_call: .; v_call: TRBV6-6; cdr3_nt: TGTGCCAGCAGTTACTCGCCCGGAATGAACACTGAAGCTTTCTTT; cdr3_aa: CASSYSPGMNTEAFF
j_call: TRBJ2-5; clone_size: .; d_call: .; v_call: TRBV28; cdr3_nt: TGTGCCAGCAGTTTACCTGGGCTGGGGACCCAGTACTTC; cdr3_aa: CASSLPGLGTQYF
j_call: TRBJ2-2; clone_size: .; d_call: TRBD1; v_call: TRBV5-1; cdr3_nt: TGCGCCAGCAGCCTTAGGACAGGGGGCCCCGGGGAGCTGTTTTTT; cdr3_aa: CASSLRTGGPGELFF
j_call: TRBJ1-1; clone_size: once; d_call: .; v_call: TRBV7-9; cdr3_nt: TGTGCCAGCAAACGAGCAGGGGCGGAGGGCACTGAAGCTTTCTTT; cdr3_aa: CASKRAGAEGTEAFF
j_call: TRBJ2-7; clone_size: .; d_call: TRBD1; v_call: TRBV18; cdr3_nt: TGTGCCAGCTCACCATCACAGGGGTCCTACGAGCAGTACTTC; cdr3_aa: CASSPSQGSYEQYF
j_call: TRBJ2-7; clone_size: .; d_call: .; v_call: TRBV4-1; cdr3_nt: TGCGCCAGCAGCCAAGGCTCATATCCTTCAGGCTTTTGGCCCTACGAGCAGTACTTC; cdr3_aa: CASSQGSYPSGFWPYEQYF
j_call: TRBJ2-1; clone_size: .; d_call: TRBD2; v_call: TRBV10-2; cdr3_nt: TGCGCCAGCAGTGATTGGCTAGCGGGGGGGGCCCTCTACAATGAGCAGTTCTTC; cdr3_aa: CASSDWLAGGALYNEQFF
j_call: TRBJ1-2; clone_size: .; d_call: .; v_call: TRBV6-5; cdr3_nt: TGTGCCAGCACCGAACAGGGTACCAGAGGCTACACCTTC; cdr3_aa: CASTEQGTRGYTF
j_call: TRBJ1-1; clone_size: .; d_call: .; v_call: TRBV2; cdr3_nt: TGTGCCAGCAGTGAAGATCGGGTGAACACTGAAGCTTTCTTT; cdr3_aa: CASSEDRVNTEAFF
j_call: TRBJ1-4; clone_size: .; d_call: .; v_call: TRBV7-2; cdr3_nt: TGTGCCAGCAGCTTAGTATGGTCGGGGGTCCGCAATGAAAAACTGTTTTTT; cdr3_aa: CASSLVWSGVRNEKLFF
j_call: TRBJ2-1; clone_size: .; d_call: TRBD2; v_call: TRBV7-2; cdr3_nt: TGTGCCAGCAGCTGGACTAGCGGGAGTTACAATGAGCAGTTCTTC; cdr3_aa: CASSWTSGSYNEQFF
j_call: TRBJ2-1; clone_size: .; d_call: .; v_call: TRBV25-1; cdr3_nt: TGTGCCAGCAGCCAGGGGGGCCTGGGATACAATGAGCAGTTCTTC; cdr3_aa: CASSQGGLGYNEQFF
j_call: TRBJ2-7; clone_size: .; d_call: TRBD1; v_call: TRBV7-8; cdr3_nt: TGTGCCAGCAGCACCCCGGGACAGGGGTTGGGGTACGAGCAGTACTTC; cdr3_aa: CASSTPGQGLGYEQYF
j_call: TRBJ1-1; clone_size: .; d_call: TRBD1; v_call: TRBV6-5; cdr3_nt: TGTGCCAGCAGTTATTCCCCGACAGGGTCCCACACTGAAGCTTTCTTT; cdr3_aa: CASSYSPTGSHTEAFF